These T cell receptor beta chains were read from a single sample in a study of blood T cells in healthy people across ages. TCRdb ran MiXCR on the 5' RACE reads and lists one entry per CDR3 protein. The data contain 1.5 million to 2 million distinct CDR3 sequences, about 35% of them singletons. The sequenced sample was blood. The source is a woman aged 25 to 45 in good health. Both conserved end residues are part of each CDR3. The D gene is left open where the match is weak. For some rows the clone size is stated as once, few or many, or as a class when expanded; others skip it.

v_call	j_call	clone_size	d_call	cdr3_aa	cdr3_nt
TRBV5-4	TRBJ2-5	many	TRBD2	CASSLVGGSRKETQYF	TGTGCCAGCAGCTTGGTTGGCGGGAGTCGGAAAGAGACCCAGTACTTC
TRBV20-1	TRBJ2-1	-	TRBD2	CSARDRGSGAREQFF	TGCAGTGCTAGAGATAGGGGTAGCGGGGCTCGGGAGCAGTTCTTC
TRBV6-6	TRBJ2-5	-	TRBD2	CASSLPRGGGETQYF	TGTGCCAGCAGTTTACCGCGGGGGGGCGGGGAGACCCAGTACTTC
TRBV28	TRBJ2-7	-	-	CASRWGGLTYEQYF	TGTGCCAGCAGATGGGGTGGTTTAACCTACGAGCAGTACTTC
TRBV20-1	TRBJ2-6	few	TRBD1	CSADRGFHSGANVLTF	TGCAGTGCCGACAGGGGGTTCCACTCTGGGGCCAACGTCCTGACTTTC
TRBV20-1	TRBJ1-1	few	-	CSASPGGHSTEAFF	TGCAGTGCTTCCCCCGGCGGTCATTCCACTGAAGCTTTCTTT
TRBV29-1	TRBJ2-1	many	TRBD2	CSVPGSGRINEQFF	TGCAGCGTCCCGGGCAGCGGGAGGATCAATGAGCAGTTCTTC
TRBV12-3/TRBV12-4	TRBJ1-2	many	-	CASSLGGGVGYTF	TGTGCCAGCAGTCTAGGAGGGGGAGTCGGCTACACCTTC
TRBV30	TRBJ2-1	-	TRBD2	CAWSVLAGGSSYNEQFF	TGTGCCTGGAGTGTACTGGCGGGAGGTTCGTCCTACAATGAGCAGTTCTTC
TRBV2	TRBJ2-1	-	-	CASSETPAIGDEQFF	TGTGCCAGCAGTGAAACCCCGGCTATAGGCGATGAGCAGTTCTTC
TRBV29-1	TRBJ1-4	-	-	CSVSWRGSKLFF	TGCAGCGTTTCGTGGAGAGGGTCGAAACTGTTTTTT
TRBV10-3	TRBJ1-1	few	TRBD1	CAIVSDRAIEAFF	TGTGCCATCGTATCTGACAGGGCTATTGAAGCTTTCTTT
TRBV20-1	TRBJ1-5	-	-	CSARDGGRIQPQHF	TGCAGTGCTAGAGATGGGGGCAGGATTCAGCCCCAGCATTTT
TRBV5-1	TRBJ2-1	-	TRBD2	CASNLAGGINEQFF	TGCGCCAGCAATCTAGCGGGGGGGATCAATGAGCAGTTCTTC
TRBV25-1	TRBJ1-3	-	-	CASSPLGVQGNTIYF	TGTGCCAGCAGTCCCCTGGGGGTACAGGGAAACACCATATATTTT
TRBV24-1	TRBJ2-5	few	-	CATSDFGAGETQYF	TGTGCCACCAGTGATTTCGGCGCTGGAGAGACCCAGTACTTC
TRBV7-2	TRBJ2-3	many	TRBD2	CASSSTSGGPTDTQYF	TGTGCCAGCAGCTCCACTAGCGGGGGGCCCACAGATACGCAGTATTTT
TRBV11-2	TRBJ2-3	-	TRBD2	CASSPWPSGAHRPNTDTQYF	TGTGCCAGCAGCCCTTGGCCTAGCGGGGCACACAGGCCAAACACAGATACGCAGTATTTT
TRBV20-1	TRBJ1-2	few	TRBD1	CSARQQGYGYTF	TGCAGTGCGCGTCAACAGGGGTATGGCTACACCTTC
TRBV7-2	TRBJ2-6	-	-	CASSPPMRGANVLTF	TGTGCCAGCAGCCCTCCCATGAGGGGGGCCAACGTCCTGACTTTC
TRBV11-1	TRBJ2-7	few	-	CASSPAGSQGTYEQYF	TGTGCCAGCAGCCCGGCGGGGAGTCAGGGCACCTACGAGCAGTACTTC
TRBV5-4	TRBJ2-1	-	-	CASSLVPEQYNEQFF	TGTGCCAGCAGCTTGGTACCTGAACAGTACAATGAGCAGTTCTTC
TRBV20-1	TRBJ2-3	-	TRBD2	CSATESITSDGADTQYF	TGCAGTGCCACCGAAAGTATAACTAGCGACGGCGCAGATACGCAGTATTTT
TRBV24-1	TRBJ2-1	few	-	CATSGPSMEYNEQFF	TGTGCCACCAGTGGTCCCTCCATGGAATACAATGAGCAGTTCTTC
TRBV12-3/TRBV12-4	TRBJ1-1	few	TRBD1	CASSTGGRTEAFF	TGTGCCAGCAGTACAGGGGGCAGGACTGAAGCTTTCTTT
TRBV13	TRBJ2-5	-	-	CASSFGGWTSQETQYF	TGTGCCAGCAGCTTCGGGGGCTGGACTAGCCAAGAGACCCAGTACTTC
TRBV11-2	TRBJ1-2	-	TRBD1	CASGQGQKTSNYGYTF	TGTGCCAGCGGCCAGGGACAGAAGACCTCTAACTATGGCTACACCTTC
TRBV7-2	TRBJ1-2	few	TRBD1	CASSSQGTGVFSYGYTF	TGTGCCAGCAGCTCACAAGGGACAGGGGTTTTTAGCTATGGCTACACCTTC
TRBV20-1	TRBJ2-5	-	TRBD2	CSAGRGASGGRETQYF	TGCAGTGCTGGACGGGGTGCTAGCGGGGGGCGGGAGACCCAGTACTTC
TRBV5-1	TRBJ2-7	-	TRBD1	CASSLAGQGEQYF	TGCGCCAGCAGCTTAGCCGGACAGGGCGAGCAGTACTTC
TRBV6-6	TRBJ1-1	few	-	CASSHTNEAFF	TGTGCCAGCAGCCACACAAATGAAGCTTTCTTT
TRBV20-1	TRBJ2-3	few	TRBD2	CSARPRGAGGVSDTQYF	TGCAGTGCCCGCCCTCGGGGAGCGGGAGGGGTGTCAGATACGCAGTATTTT
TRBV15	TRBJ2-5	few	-	CATSRDRGLGETQYF	TGTGCCACCAGCAGAGACAGGGGATTGGGTGAGACCCAGTACTTC
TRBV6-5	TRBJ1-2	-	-	CASSYRESANYGYTF	TGTGCCAGCAGTTACCGGGAGTCCGCTAACTATGGCTACACCTTC
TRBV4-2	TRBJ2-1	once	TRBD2	CASSQGAASGGSDEQFF	TGTGCCAGCAGCCAAGGTGCTGCTAGCGGGGGCTCAGATGAGCAGTTCTTC
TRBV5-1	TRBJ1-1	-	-	CASSPSWSDTEAFF	TGTGCCAGCAGCCCTAGCTGGTCGGACACTGAAGCTTTCTTT
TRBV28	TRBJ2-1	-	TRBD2	CASSLAGGVGEQFF	TGTGCCAGTAGCCTAGCGGGAGGGGTGGGGGAGCAGTTCTTC
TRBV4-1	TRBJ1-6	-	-	CASNQEEVTRSPLHF	TGCGCCAGCAACCAAGAGGAAGTCACCCGCTCACCCCTCCACTTT
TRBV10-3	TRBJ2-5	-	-	CAIRTTGLETQYF	TGTGCCATCAGGACAACGGGGCTGGAGACCCAGTACTTC
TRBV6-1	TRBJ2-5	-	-	CASSEARSAAIKTQYF	TGTGCCAGCAGTGAAGCGCGGAGCGCGGCGATCAAGACCCAGTACTTC
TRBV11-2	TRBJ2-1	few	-	CASTEWARGYNEQFF	TGTGCCAGCACCGAGTGGGCCCGTGGGTACAATGAGCAGTTCTTC
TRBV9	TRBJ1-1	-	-	CASSVVERTEAFF	TGTGCCAGCAGCGTAGTTGAGAGAACTGAAGCTTTCTTT